Listed here are 12 T cell receptor beta chains from one sample, sequenced in a study of T cell repertoires in cytomegalovirus infection. Their antigen targets remain unknown. TCRdb used MiXCR to reprocess the reads, holding one entry per CDR3 protein. This sample carries approximately 910,000 distinct CDR3 sequences, around 32% of them seen once, and the ten largest clones take 13%. The material sequenced was cultured CD8+ T cells from PBMCs, taken from culture after CMV antigen stimulation. The source of these receptors is a human donor in good health (CMV status not recorded). Some clones in this sample may be carry-over from other donors' samples.

In this sample, this clonotype turned up a few times. This chain links TRBV7-9 with TRBJ1-1; 9 bases are a match to TRBD1. CDR1 is SEHNR and CDR2 is FQNEAQ in the germline V gene (reference sequence). The ends lost 7 bases at V and 11 bases at J; junction bases unmatched: 11. This CDR3 region has 13 residues. In nucleotides, the CDR3 is TGTGCCAGCACCTCGGGACAGGGACCCGGCGCTTTCTTT. The encoded protein is CASTSGQGPGAFF.

This clonotype showed up just a few times. V and J are TRBV19 and TRBJ2-7, with 10 bases lining up with TRBD1. Germline CDR1 is LNHDA and CDR2 is SQIVND (reference sequence). The CDR3 covers 15 residues. Losses at the gene ends were 5 bases for V and 4 bases for J; bases not matched to a gene: 8. The CDR3 reads CASSPSTGGWYEQYF. The DNA for the CDR3 is TGTGCCAGTAGTCCGTCGACAGGGGGCTGGTACGAGCAGTACTTC.

The table lists this clonotype with a few counts. V is TRBV28 and J is TRBJ2-5; a possible D gene is TRBD2 (5 bases). This CDR3 is built from 15 residues. The V end was cut by 3 bases, the J end by 2 bases, with 13 bases between. Germline CDR1 reads MDHEN; CDR2 reads SYDVKM. CDR3 DNA sequence: TGTGCCAGCAGTTTGCGGGCAGAGAAGCAAGAGACCCAGTACTTC. Translating gives CASSLRAEKQETQYF.

This clonotype came up many times. V usage is TRBV7-6 and J usage is TRBJ2-7; D is perhaps TRBD2 (5 bases). CDR1 is SGHVS and CDR2 is FNYEAQ in the germline V gene. V dropped 4 bases and J dropped 0 bases, with 13 bases sitting between them. The CDR3 is made up of 15 amino acids. The CDR3 protein is CASSSGPGSSYEQYV. The CDR3 bases are TGTGCCAGCAGCTCCGGGCCGGGGAGCTCCTACGAGCAGTACGTC.

The CDR3 nucleotides are TGTGCCAGCAGTTTATGGGCTAGCGGGGGATGGCAAGAGACCCAGTACTTC. It translates to CASSLWASGGWQETQYF. The V and J genes are TRBV27 and TRBJ2-5; TRBD2 matches at 10 bases. CDR1 and CDR2 (germline): MNHEY, SMNVEV (reference sequence). Trimming cost V 1 base and J 2 bases; bases outside gene matches: 7. The CDR3 consists of 17 residues.

The table lists this clonotype with a few counts. The CDR3 nucleotides are TGTGCCAGCAGTCGACTACTACAGGGCGGAGATACGCAGTATTTT. Protein product: CASSRLLQGGDTQYF. The genes are TRBV6-4 and TRBJ2-3, with D possibly matching TRBD1 (6 bases). Germline CDR1 and CDR2: MRHNA and SNTAGT. The CDR3 spans 15 residues. Trimming removed 5 bases from V and 5 bases from J, with 17 bases in between.

V usage is TRBV12-3 or TRBV12-4 and J usage is TRBJ1-1; D ambiguous. With 4 bases removed from V and 4 bases from J, the gap between germline ends came to 19 bases. The CDR3 is made up of 16 amino acids. The CDR3 DNA reads as TGTGCCAGCAGTTCCCTCGTGAACCGGAACGGCACTGAAGCTTTCTTT. Translated: CASSSLVNRNGTEAFF.

The rearrangement links TRBV11-3 to TRBJ2-1, with TRBD2 identical over 11 bases. The CDR3 has 16 residues. The V segment lost 5 bases and the J segment 6 bases; nucleotides outside the gene matches: 9. CDR1 is SGHNT, CDR2 YENEEA, per germline. In DNA form, the CDR3 reads TGTGCCAGCAGCACCTATAGCGGGGGGGTGGGCAATGAGCAGTTCTTC. Residues: CASSTYSGGVGNEQFF.

This clonotype was counted a few times. The chain combines TRBV12-3 or TRBV12-4 with TRBJ2-3; 9 nucleotides match TRBD1. The CDR3 runs to 16 residues. V shed 1 base and J 5 bases; nucleotides not matched to a gene: 7. CDR3 in amino acids: CASSLGWGQGVDTQYF. Written as DNA, the CDR3 is TGTGCCAGCAGTTTAGGATGGGGACAGGGAGTAGATACGCAGTATTTT.

V gene TRBV6-1 combines with J gene TRBJ2-7; a weak D match, TRBD1 (6 bases). Germline V gene data show CDR1 as MNHNS and CDR2 as SASEGT. This CDR3 is built from 13 residues. Between the trimmed V and J ends, which lost 2 bases and 6 bases, there was a span of 11 bases. The CDR3 DNA follows: TGTGCCAGCAGTGAACGGCCAGGGGTCGAGCAGTACTTC. Amino acids: CASSERPGVEQYF.

The V and J genes are TRBV4-1 and TRBJ2-2; D is possibly TRBD2 (5 bases). Deletions cut 5 bases from V and 3 bases from J, with 10 bases between. Per germline, CDR1 MGHRA and CDR2 YSYEKL. CDR3 length: 14 amino acids. CDR3 sequence: CASSSGLHTGELFF. For the CDR3, the DNA is TGCGCCAGCAGCAGCGGACTTCACACCGGGGAGCTGTTTTTT.

In the case of this clonotype: One end of the junction varies from germline; a read error may be responsible. V and J are TRBV7-6 and TRBJ2-3; either TRBD1 or TRBD2 may fit D (5 bases each). This CDR3 has 15 amino acids. Germline values: CDR1 SGHVS, CDR2 FNYEAQ. CDR3 loop: CVSSWPGPHGDTQYF. CDR3 bases: TGTGTCAGCAGCTGGCCGGGACCCCATGGGGATACGCAGTATTTT.